Each of the 29 T cell receptor beta chains below was sequenced from the same sample in a study of T cell responses to AZD1222 COVID-19 vaccine. The table came from immunoSEQ multiplex PCR; TCRdb's copy has only in-frame clones and leaves some out. The sample carries about 170,000 clones, approximately 95% recorded once. This specimen consisted of peripheral blood, obtained on day 0 of AZD1222 vaccination. These receptors originate from an adult in good health.

The rearrangement links TRBV27 to TRBJ2-7, with D possibly being TRBD1 (6 bases). V lost 6 bases to trimming and J lost 2 bases, with 8 bases between them. Germline CDR1 is MNHEY and CDR2 is SMNVEV (reference sequence). This CDR3 is built from 12 residues. The CDR3 sequence is CASRDRAYEQYF. The CDR3 DNA follows: TGTGCCAGCAGGGACAGAGCCTACGAGCAGTACTTC.

To note about this clone: A junction end diverges from the germline sequence, so it may reflect a read error. The chain uses TRBV6-5 and TRBJ1-2; maybe TRBD1 (6 bases). This CDR3 spans 12 amino acids. Germline V gene sequence: CDR1 MNHEY, CDR2 SVGAGI. The CDR3 is CASRGLSTQGSF. CDR3 nucleotides: TGTGCCAGCAGGGGACTAAGTACGCAGGGGTCCTTC.

V is TRBV12-3 or TRBV12-4 and J is TRBJ2-3, with D possibly being TRBD2 (6 bases). The CDR3 covers 13 residues. V was pared by 8 bases and J by 6 bases, with 15 bases between. The chain's CDR3 is CASRDSGGDTQYF. CDR3 nucleotide sequence: TGTGCCAGCCGGGACTCCGGTGGTGATACGCAGTATTTT.

The chain is built from TRBV19 and TRBJ2-7, with 12 bases fitting TRBD2. The CDR3 is made up of 16 amino acids. CDR1 is LNHDA and CDR2 is SQIVND in the germline V gene (reference sequence). Unmatched junction bases numbered 8, after V lost 5 bases and J lost 3 bases. The CDR3 region is CASSLRLAGEGYEQYF. The CDR3, as DNA: TGTGCCAGTAGTCTCCGACTAGCGGGAGAAGGCTACGAGCAGTACTTC. The whole variable domain, filled in from reference TRBV19 and TRBJ2-7, reads DGGITQSPKYLFRKEGQNVTLSCEQNLNHDAMYWYRQDPGQGLRLIYYSQIVNDFQKGDIAEGYSVSREKKESFPLTVTSAQKNPTAFYLCASSLRLAGEGYEQYFGPGTRLTVT.

This chain links TRBV5-1 with TRBJ1-2; D is ambiguous. Deletions cut 1 base from V and 6 bases from J, with 1 base between. The germline V gene has CDR1 SGHRS and CDR2 YFSETQ. This CDR3 comprises 10 residues. CDR3 DNA sequence: TGCGCCAGCAGCTTGAATGGCTACACCTTC. Translating it yields CASSLNGYTF.

The CDR3 region is CASSLEEKLFF. CDR3 DNA: TGTGCCAGCAGTTTAGAGGAAAAACTGTTTTTT. The rearrangement joins TRBV12-3 or TRBV12-4 to TRBJ1-4; D gene ambiguous. V lost 1 base, J lost 8 bases, and 2 bases lay in between. This CDR3 is 11 amino acids long.

With regard to this clone: A read error may account for a junction end that differs from germline. The V call is TRBV2, the J call TRBJ1-6; perhaps TRBD1 as D (5 bases). This CDR3 is 15 amino acids long. Germline V CDR1 and CDR2: SNHLY, FYNNEI. Here the CDR3 DNA reads TGTGCCAGCAGTTCTACCGGGACCAGGAATTCACTCCTCCACTTT. Translation gives CASSSTGTRNSLLHF.

The V and J genes are TRBV19 and TRBJ1-5, with TRBD1 matching over 8 bases. The CDR3 has 13 amino acids. Germline V gives CDR1 LNHDA, CDR2 SQIVND (reference sequence). Germline trimming cut 8 bases from V and 4 bases from J; bases unmatched to any gene: 4. The DNA for the CDR3 is TGTGCCAGTTCGGACAGGGTGAATCAGCCCCAGCATTTT. Its translation: CASSDRVNQPQHF.

The rearrangement joins TRBV5-5 to TRBJ2-7, with TRBD2 matching over 14 bases. From germline, CDR1 is SGHKS and CDR2 YYEKEE (reference sequence). This CDR3 has 16 residues. V lost 4 bases, J lost 5 bases, and 8 bases stayed unmatched. The DNA of the CDR3 is TGTGCCAGCAGCCAACTGACTAGCGGGAGGGGCAACGAGCAGTACTTC. Residues: CASSQLTSGRGNEQYF.

This rearrangement joins TRBV7-7 to TRBJ1-4, with D possibly being TRBD1 (5 bases). Germline CDR1 SSHAT, CDR2 FNYEAQ (reference sequence). Trimming cost V 4 bases and J 0 bases, with 18 bases left between them. The CDR3 is made up of 18 amino acids. CDR3 nucleotide sequence: TGTGCCAGCAGCTCTCGCCCGGGACGGCTAGCAACTAATGAAAAACTGTTTTTT. Amino acids: CASSSRPGRLATNEKLFF.

A word on this clone: The same CDR3 can be traced to other DNA sequences in this sample. The gene calls are TRBV12-3 or TRBV12-4 and TRBJ1-1; a weak D match, TRBD1 (6 bases). Between the trimmed V and J ends, which lost 5 bases and 2 bases, there was a span of 9 bases. The CDR3 covers 13 residues. The chain's CDR3 is CASSLRGNTEAFF. CDR3 sequence (DNA): TGTGCCAGCAGTCTCAGGGGAAACACTGAAGCTTTCTTT.

The V call is TRBV2, the J call TRBJ1-4, with D tentatively TRBD1 (5 bases). The V gene lost 7 bases and the J gene lost 8 bases, with 14 bases spanning the gap. Per germline, CDR1 SNHLY and CDR2 FYNNEI. The CDR3 loop spans 13 amino acids. The CDR3 DNA sequence: TGTGCCAGCACAGGGACCTTATACGAAAAACTGTTTTTT. This translates into CASTGTLYEKLFF.

The genes are TRBV27 and TRBJ1-1; 10 nucleotides align to TRBD1. Germline CDR1 MNHEY, CDR2 SMNVEV (reference sequence). This CDR3 contains 15 residues. V lost 4 bases and J lost 9; bases outside the gene matches: 11. The CDR3 loop is CASSWARQGAAKAFF. In nucleotides, the CDR3 is TGTGCCAGCAGTTGGGCGAGACAGGGGGCGGCGAAAGCTTTCTTT.

This chain joins TRBV6-5 and TRBJ1-2; no clear D. This CDR3 contains 14 residues. V lost 8 bases and J 4 bases, leaving 17 bases between the germline ends. Germline CDR1 is MNHEY and CDR2 is SVGAGI. CDR3 loop: CASAAGGRVYGYTF. DNA of the CDR3: TGTGCCAGCGCGGCGGGAGGTCGAGTCTATGGCTACACCTTC.

The V and J genes are TRBV19 and TRBJ1-1; D ambiguous. Trimming took 10 bases from V and 1 from J, leaving 10 bases between them. Looked up from germline, CDR1 is LNHDA and CDR2 is SQIVND (reference sequence). The CDR3 contains 12 residues. In nucleotides, the CDR3 is TGTGCCACCTCCAAATGGAACACTGAAGCTTTCTTT. This gives the protein CATSKWNTEAFF.

This chain joins TRBV5-4 and TRBJ2-7; 8 bases align to TRBD2. The ends lost 5 bases at V and 5 bases at J; junction bases unmatched: 6. This CDR3 has 13 amino acids. Germline CDR1 reads SGHNT; CDR2 reads YYREEE (reference sequence). Here the CDR3 DNA reads TGTGCCAGCAGGCCCGGGACTAGGGACGAGCAGTACTTC. Translation: CASRPGTRDEQYF. Full variable domain (remainder filled in from reference TRBV5-4 and TRBJ2-7): ETGVTQSPTHLIKTRGQQVTLRCSSQSGHNTVSWYQQALGQGPQFIFQYYREEENGRGNFPPRFSGLQFPNYSSELNVNALELDDSALYLCASRPGTRDEQYFGPGTRLTVT.

The V gene is TRBV25-1, the J gene TRBJ1-6; D gene uncertain. This CDR3 region has 14 residues. Trimming took 9 bases from V and 4 from J, leaving 13 bases between them. Germline V gene lookup returns CDR1 MGHDK and CDR2 SYGVNS. The CDR3 here is CASRAVKYNSPLHF. The CDR3, as DNA: TGTGCCAGTCGGGCGGTAAAATATAATTCACCCCTCCACTTT.

The gene calls are TRBV18 and TRBJ2-3; no reliable D call. The CDR3 spans 15 residues. The ends were cut back, 5 bases at V and 2 bases at J, with 14 bases in the middle. Per germline, CDR1 KGHSH and CDR2 LQKENI. The CDR3 is CASSERSRPTDTQYF. Here the CDR3 DNA reads TGTGCCAGCTCAGAGAGGTCGCGGCCCACAGATACGCAGTATTTT.

V gene TRBV9 combines with J gene TRBJ1-2; 7 bases match TRBD1. Germline V gene data show CDR1 as SGDLS and CDR2 as YYNGEE. This CDR3 has 15 residues. J lost 2 bases, V lost 4 bases, and 8 bases had no gene match. The CDR3 nucleotides read TGTGCCAGCAGCACGGGGGACAGCTTCAACTATGGCTACACCTTC. Protein: CASSTGDSFNYGYTF. Drawing the rest from reference TRBV9 and TRBJ1-2, the complete variable domain is DSGVTQTPKHLITATGQRVTLRCSPRSGDLSVYWYQQSLDQGLQFLIQYYNGEERAKGNILERFSAQQFPDLHSELNLSSLELGDSALYFCASSTGDSFNYGYTFGSGTRLTVV.

The chain is built from TRBV21-1 and TRBJ2-3; the listed D gene, TRBD2, was not tested against the DNA. TRBV21-1 is a recognized pseudogene. CDR3 size: 17 residues. The chain's CDR3 is CASSMGLAGSYADTQYF. The CDR3 region has the DNA TGTGCCAGCAGCATGGGACTAGCGGGGTCGTACGCAGATACGCAGTATTTT.

This rearrangement joins TRBV27 to TRBJ2-3, with a weak D call TRBD2 (6 bases). Trimming took 4 bases from V and 1 from J, leaving 18 bases between them. There are 17 residues in the CDR3. CDR1 is MNHEY and CDR2 is SMNVEV in the germline V gene (reference sequence). The CDR3 DNA sequence: TGTGCCAGCAGTTCCACCCGCGGGGCTACCGGCACAGATACGCAGTATTTT. This sequence encodes CASSSTRGATGTDTQYF.

The chain combines TRBV7-9 with TRBJ1-4; TRBD1 aligns across 7 bases. V was clipped by 1 base and J by 0 bases; unmatched bases: 11. CDR3 length: 19 residues. The germline V gene has CDR1 SEHNR and CDR2 FQNEAQ (reference sequence). CDR3: CASSLGGGDSLSTNEKLFF. CDR3 coding DNA: TGTGCCAGCAGCTTAGGGGGTGGGGACAGCTTGTCAACTAATGAAAAACTGTTTTTT.

The V and J genes are TRBV4-1 and TRBJ2-1; 7 bases align to TRBD1. This CDR3 spans 16 amino acids. V dropped 1 base and J dropped 8; count of bases not matched to a gene: 11. CDR1 and CDR2 from the germline V gene are MGHRA and YSYEKL. The CDR3 DNA sequence: TGCGCCAGCAGCCAAGGTAAAAACAGGGGACGCGATGAGCAGTTCTTC. It yields the protein CASSQGKNRGRDEQFF.

The gene calls are TRBV5-4 and TRBJ1-2; unclear D gene. The CDR3 spans 13 residues. Germline assignment: CDR1 SGHNT and CDR2 YYREEE (reference sequence). The V end lost 0 bases, the J end lost 4 bases, and 7 bases lay between the germline ends. The CDR3, as DNA: TGTGCCAGCAGCTTGGGGGATATCTATGGCTACACCTTC. Translated, it gives CASSLGDIYGYTF.

The V and J genes are TRBV6-5 and TRBJ1-5; no firm D call. The CDR3 loop spans 13 amino acids. Deletions cut 5 bases from V and 12 bases from J, with 17 bases between. CDR1 is MNHEY, CDR2 SVGAGI, per germline. The CDR3 DNA sequence: TGTGCCAGCAGTCCCACCGCAACATTTCTCCAGCATTTT. Its translation: CASSPTATFLQHF.

CDR3 bases: TGTGCCAGCAGCTCCGGGACAGGGGGTACTGAAGCTTTCTTT. This sequence encodes CASSSGTGGTEAFF. The chain combines TRBV7-9 with TRBJ1-1; 11 positions match TRBD1. V shed 4 bases, J shed 5 bases, and the junction held 3 bases outside the gene matches. This CDR3 has 14 residues. The germline V gene encodes CDR1 SEHNR and CDR2 FQNEAQ (reference sequence).

The chain joins TRBV27 to TRBJ2-7; no clear D gene. Germline V gene data show CDR1 as MNHEY and CDR2 as SMNVEV (reference sequence). With 0 bases removed from V and 6 bases from J, the gap between germline ends came to 21 bases. This CDR3 has 17 amino acids. The CDR3 sequence: CASSLSRQLSYTGEQYF. CDR3 in DNA: TGTGCCAGCAGTTTATCGCGGCAATTGAGTTATACGGGCGAGCAGTACTTC.

The V call is TRBV6-5, the J call TRBJ1-1; possible D gene TRBD1, 6 bases. The CDR3 loop spans 15 amino acids. In germline, CDR1 is MNHEY, CDR2 SVGAGI. Trimming removed 0 bases from V and 3 bases from J, with 11 bases in between. CDR3 protein: CASSYSDRGHTEAFF. In DNA form, the CDR3 reads TGTGCCAGCAGTTACTCTGACCGGGGGCACACTGAAGCTTTCTTT.

The V and J genes are TRBV6-5 and TRBJ1-1, with D hard to call. Germline loops: CDR1 MNHEY, CDR2 SVGAGI. Trimming shortened V by 7 bases and J by 0 bases, and 3 bases separated the two germline ends. There are 11 residues in the CDR3. In DNA form, the CDR3 reads TGTGCCAGCAAGATGAACACTGAAGCTTTCTTT. Protein sequence: CASKMNTEAFF.